This T cell receptor (beta chain) originates from a study of T cell repertoires in cytomegalovirus infection. Overall study context: Use of recently identified HLA-C-restricted and well-studied HLA-B-restricted CMV epitopes was part of the study.

This CDR3 is built from 16 residues. The ends lost 7 bases at V and 1 base at J; junction bases unmatched: 11. Per the germline V gene, CDR1 is SQVTM and CDR2 is ANQGSEA. TCRdb reprocessed the reads via MiXCR and lists one record per CDR3 protein. Found here are around 900,000 distinct CDR3 sequences, around a third of them singletons; the top ten hold about an eighth. General observations from the study: The study found HLA-C-restricted CMV-specific TCR beta clonotypes dominating the ex vivo response.

About this clonotype itself: The antigen remains unidentified.

This receptor was taken from a human donor in good health (CMV status not recorded). Some clones in this sample may be carry-over from other donors' samples. The sequencing here drew on cultured CD8+ T cells from PBMCs, taken from culture after CMV antigen stimulation. The chain links TRBV29-1 to TRBJ2-2; 8 nucleotides line up with TRBD1. CDR3 sequence (DNA): TGCAGCGCCGTAATCCCAGGGGGCCGGAACACCGGGGAGCTGTTTTTT. Amino acids: CSAVIPGGRNTGELFF.